The 21 T cell receptor beta chains listed next were all sequenced from one sample in a study of post-analysis software for immune sequencing data. Broader study findings: About 5 TRBV segments occurring more often in patients than controls included TRBV5-6, TRBV5-1 and TRBV20-1.

The authors incorporated unique molecular identifiers into the TCR beta cDNA libraries. Via MiXCR, TCRdb re-called the PCR reads, giving one row per CDR3 protein. This table holds 450,000 to 700,000 distinct CDR3 sequences, around 47% found once. No antigen has been assigned to these receptors. The sequenced material came from blood. All receptors come from a girl aged 5-17 years with multiple sclerosis.

This chain joins TRBV9 and TRBJ2-1, with 8 positions matching TRBD2. The CDR3 totals 16 residues. Trimming removed 4 bases from V and 9 bases from J; junction bases left unmatched: 15. Germline V CDR1 and CDR2: SGDLS, YYNGEE. CDR3 loop: CASSPGTNGGAGEQFF. DNA of the CDR3: TGTGCCAGCAGCCCCGGGACTAACGGGGGGGCGGGTGAGCAGTTCTTC.

Details on this clonotype: This could be a read error, since a much larger clone is one nucleotide away. The chain uses TRBV12-3 or TRBV12-4 and TRBJ2-3; the D gene is possibly TRBD2 (6 bases). This CDR3 is built from 17 residues. CDR3 loop: CASRPKYGSASTDMQYF. The CDR3 coding sequence is TGTGCCAGCAGGCCTAAGTACGGGAGCGCTAGCACAGATATGCAGTATTTT.

Only a few counts were recorded for this clonotype. As DNA, the CDR3 is TGTGCCAGCAGCCTTCGCGGGGCCGCCGAGCAGTACTTC. This sequence encodes CASSLRGAAEQYF. V is TRBV6-5 and J is TRBJ2-4; D perhaps matches TRBD2 (6 bases). The J call may be faulty, since TRBJ2-7 better matches the DNA end. From germline, CDR1 is MNHEY and CDR2 SVGAGI. The CDR3 is made up of 13 amino acids.

The rearrangement links TRBV5-1 to TRBJ2-3; 10 bases line up with TRBD2. The trim removed 3 bases at V and 1 base at J, leaving 8 bases unmatched. Germline lookup yields CDR1 SGHRS and CDR2 YFSETQ. The CDR3 contains 17 residues. The CDR3 DNA follows: TGCGCCAGCAGCTCAACCCTAGCGGGAGCCGGCACAGATACGCAGTATTTT. Protein product: CASSSTLAGAGTDTQYF.

V is TRBV5-1 and J is TRBJ1-2; D is uncertain. Germline V CDR1 and CDR2: SGHRS, YFSETQ. Trimming stripped 0 bases from V and 0 bases from J, with 6 bases between. This CDR3 region has 14 residues. The CDR3 DNA sequence: TGCGCCAGCAGCTTGGACGAATCTAACTATGGCTACACCTTC. Its translation: CASSLDESNYGYTF.

V gene TRBV7-9 combines with J gene TRBJ2-1; a possible D gene is TRBD1 (5 bases). This CDR3 is built from 11 residues. The germline V gene has CDR1 SEHNR and CDR2 FQNEAQ (reference sequence). The V gene lost 5 bases and the J gene lost 13 bases, with 12 bases spanning the gap. CDR3 region: CASSADQGQFF. The CDR3 DNA sequence: TGTGCCAGCAGCGCCGATCAGGGTCAGTTCTTC.

This clonotype was recorded only once. The V and J genes are TRBV7-9 and TRBJ1-5, with TRBD1 identical over 7 bases. Germline V gene lookup returns CDR1 SEHNR and CDR2 FQNEAQ (reference sequence). The ends lost 4 bases at V and 6 bases at J; junction bases unmatched: 6. This CDR3 has 14 residues. CDR3 nucleotide sequence: TGTGCCAGCAGCTCCCAGGGGGGCAGTCAGCCCCAGCATTTT. Encoded protein: CASSSQGGSQPQHF.

The chain couples TRBV29-1 to TRBJ2-7; D remains unclear. The CDR3 totals 11 residues. Germline V CDR1 and CDR2: SQVTM, ANQGSEA. The V end lost 4 bases, the J end lost 3 bases, and 7 bases lay between the germline ends. This CDR3 reads CSVGKFYEQYF. The DNA of the CDR3 is TGCAGCGTTGGAAAGTTCTACGAGCAGTACTTC.

The CDR3 loop reads CATREGQGGQPQHF. CDR3 sequence (DNA): TGTGCCACCAGGGAGGGACAAGGCGGTCAGCCCCAGCATTTT. The chain links TRBV24-1 to TRBJ1-5; tentatively, D is TRBD1 (6 bases). This CDR3 comprises 14 residues. Germline CDR1 is KGHDR and CDR2 is SFDVKD. V was trimmed by 7 bases and J by 6 bases, leaving 15 bases between them.

The chain combines TRBV6-5 with TRBJ1-1; 7 nucleotides match TRBD1. V dropped 0 bases and J dropped 6; count of bases not matched to a gene: 7. The germline V gene has CDR1 MNHEY and CDR2 SVGAGI. The CDR3 is 15 amino acids. As DNA, the CDR3 is TGTGCCAGCAGTTACTCCGTCCCCCAGGGGGCTGAAGCTTTCTTT. Its translation is CASSYSVPQGAEAFF.

The gene calls are TRBV7-3 and TRBJ2-7; D gene unclear. CDR3 length equals 15 residues. In germline, CDR1 is SGHTA, CDR2 FQGTGA. The V gene lost 3 bases and the J gene lost 6 bases, with 18 bases spanning the gap. The CDR3 sequence: CASSFLDRRGSEQYF. In nucleotides, the CDR3 is TGTGCCAGCAGCTTTCTGGACCGTCGAGGCAGCGAGCAGTACTTC.

This clonotype was picked up a small number of times. This chain connects TRBV5-1 to TRBJ2-5; D gene unclear. CDR1 is SGHRS, CDR2 YFSETQ, per germline. V was shortened by 7 bases and J by 5 bases, with 12 bases between the two germline ends. The CDR3 contains 12 residues. The chain's CDR3 is CASHIDGETQYF. CDR3 coding DNA: TGCGCCAGCCATATCGACGGGGAGACCCAGTACTTC. Filled out from reference TRBV5-1 and TRBJ2-5, the complete variable domain reads KAGVTQTPRYLIKTRGQQVTLSCSPISGHRSVSWYQQTPGQGLQFLFEYFSETQRNKGNFPGRFSGRQFSNSRSEMNVSTLELGDSALYLCASHIDGETQYFGPGTRLLVL.

This clonotype was found a few times. The V call is TRBV6-1, the J call TRBJ1-2, with D possibly matching TRBD1 (6 bases). V lost 6 bases and J 3 bases, leaving 26 bases between the germline ends. CDR1 and CDR2 from the germline V gene are MNHNS and SASEGT. The CDR3 runs 18 residues. The CDR3 DNA follows: TGTGCCAGCAGCACCCCTTGGCTAGGGACATCCGGAGACTATGGCTACACCTTC. Protein product: CASSTPWLGTSGDYGYTF.

The V and J genes are TRBV7-8 and TRBJ2-1, with D possibly being TRBD2 (6 bases). In germline, CDR1 is SGHVS, CDR2 FQNEAQ. Trimming removed 2 bases from V and 1 base from J, with 12 bases in between. The CDR3 contains 16 residues. CDR3 sequence reads: CASSLKAGISYNEQFF. The CDR3 nucleotides read TGTGCCAGCAGCTTAAAGGCGGGAATTTCCTACAATGAGCAGTTCTTC.

The V and J genes are TRBV7-2 and TRBJ1-2, with D possibly matching TRBD1 (5 bases). CDR3 size: 16 residues. Trimming shortened V by 2 bases and J by 5 bases, and 18 bases separated the two germline ends. CDR1 is SGHTA and CDR2 is FQGNSA in the germline V gene. The CDR3 spells CASSLRAHDRFYGYTF. As DNA, the CDR3 is TGTGCCAGCAGCTTAAGGGCCCATGACAGATTTTATGGCTACACCTTC. The complete variable domain, with remaining parts taken from reference TRBV7-2 and TRBJ1-2, reads GAGVSQSPSNKVTEKGKDVELRCDPISGHTALYWYRQSLGQGLEFLIYFQGNSAPDKSGLPSDRFSAERTGGSVSTLTIQRTQQEDSAVYLCASSLRAHDRFYGYTFGSGTRLTVV.

The chain is built from TRBV29-1 and TRBJ2-1; TRBD1 is a possible D gene (5 bases). Per the germline V gene, CDR1 is SQVTM and CDR2 is ANQGSEA. The V and J ends lost 0 bases and 13 bases respectively, with 19 bases between them. There are 14 residues in the CDR3. The CDR3 is CSVEDLQGFIVQFF. The DNA for the CDR3 is TGCAGCGTTGAAGATCTTCAGGGCTTCATAGTTCAGTTCTTC.

This chain connects TRBV5-1 to TRBJ1-5; the match to TRBD1 covers 10 bases. The ends lost 4 bases at V and 9 bases at J; junction bases unmatched: 7. The CDR3 is made up of 14 amino acids. The germline V gene has CDR1 SGHRS and CDR2 YFSETQ. The chain's CDR3 is CASSQGQGEWPQHF. For the CDR3, the DNA is TGCGCCAGCAGCCAAGGACAGGGGGAATGGCCCCAGCATTTT.

To note about this clonotype: A single base separates this from a much larger clone, so it may be a read error. V and J are TRBV4-1 and TRBJ2-1, with TRBD2 identical over 12 bases. Germline loops: CDR1 MGHRA, CDR2 YSYEKL. This CDR3 spans 16 amino acids. In DNA, the CDR3 is TGCGCCGGCAGCCCCCTCGCCGGGACTAGCGGGCGTGAGCAGTTCTTC. Its translation is CAGSPLAGTSGREQFF.

With regard to this clonotype: This may come from a read error, since a much larger clone is one base off. The chain links TRBV24-1 to TRBJ2-5; the D is unclear. This CDR3 contains 15 residues. Germline values: CDR1 KGHDR, CDR2 SFDVKD. This CDR3 reads CATSVLRAGQGTQYF. The CDR3 DNA follows: TGTGCCACCAGTGTCTTGAGAGCAGGCCAAGGGACCCAGTACTTC.

This clonotype has just a few counts. The chain is built from TRBV29-1 and TRBJ2-5; the D gene is possibly TRBD2 (5 bases). V lost 4 bases and J lost 1, with 7 bases in between. The CDR3 extends over 12 amino acids. CDR1 and CDR2 from the germline V gene are SQVTM and ANQGSEA. The CDR3 reads CSVVLAQETQYF. CDR3 DNA sequence: TGCAGCGTTGTTCTAGCCCAAGAGACCCAGTACTTC.

V is TRBV5-6 and J is TRBJ2-5, with 12 bases identical to TRBD2. CDR3 length: 16 amino acids. Germline V gene sequence: CDR1 SGHDT, CDR2 YYEEEE. V was clipped by 0 bases and J by 5 bases; unmatched bases: 5. CDR3 loop: CASSLGGLAGLETQYF. The CDR3 bases are TGTGCCAGCAGCTTGGGGGGACTAGCGGGCTTGGAGACCCAGTACTTC.